The TCR beta chain described here comes from a study of T-cell reconstitution after alpha-beta-depleted transplantation in children. In its sample, this clonotype was seen a few times. Trimming left V 2 bases short and J 7 bases short, with 22 bases between. The germline CDR1 and CDR2 sequences are KGHSH and LQKENI. The CDR3 is made up of 17 amino acids. Unique molecular identifiers were incorporated into the prepared TCRbeta library. TCRdb re-called the PCR reads with MiXCR, one entry per CDR3 protein. The data show around 380,000 distinct CDR3 sequences, approximately 11% seen once. The chain recombines TRBV18 with TRBJ2-3, with D tentatively TRBD1 or TRBD2 (5 bases each). The sample in question was PBMCs from the stem cell graft donor, obtained from the stem cell graft. The source of this sequence is a human donor who donated a stem cell graft to a child with acute myeloid leukemia. The CDR3 DNA is TGTGCCAGCTCACCAGTCCGAGGGGCACGCACCCCCCATACGCAGTATTTT. This sequence encodes CASSPVRGARTPHTQYF.